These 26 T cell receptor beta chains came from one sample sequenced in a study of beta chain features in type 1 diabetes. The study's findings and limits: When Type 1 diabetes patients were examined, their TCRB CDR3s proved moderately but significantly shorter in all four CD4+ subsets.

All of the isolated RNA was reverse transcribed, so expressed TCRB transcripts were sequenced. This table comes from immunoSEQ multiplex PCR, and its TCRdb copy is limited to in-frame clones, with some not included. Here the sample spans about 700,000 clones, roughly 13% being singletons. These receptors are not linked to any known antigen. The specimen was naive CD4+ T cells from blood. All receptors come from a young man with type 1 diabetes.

The chain's CDR3 is CASGPGSNQPQHF. The DNA for the CDR3 is TGTGCTAGTGGCCCGGGGAGCAATCAGCCCCAGCATTTT. V usage is TRBV12-5 and J usage is TRBJ1-5; no definite D call. Germline loops: CDR1 LGHNT, CDR2 FRNRAP. This CDR3 spans 13 amino acids. The ends were cut back, 6 bases at V and 1 base at J, with 7 bases in the middle.

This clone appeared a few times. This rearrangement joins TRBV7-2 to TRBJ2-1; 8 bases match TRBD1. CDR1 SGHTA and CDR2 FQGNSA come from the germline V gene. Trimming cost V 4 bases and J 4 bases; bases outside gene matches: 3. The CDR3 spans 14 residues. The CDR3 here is CASSSRTGYNEQFF. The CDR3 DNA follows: TGTGCCAGCAGCTCCCGGACAGGGTACAATGAGCAGTTCTTC.

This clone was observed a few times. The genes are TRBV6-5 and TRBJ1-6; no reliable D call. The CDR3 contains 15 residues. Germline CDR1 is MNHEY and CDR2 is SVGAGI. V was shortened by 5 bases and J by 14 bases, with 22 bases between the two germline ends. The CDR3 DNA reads TGTGCCAGCAGTCCCTTTCTATTAGGGTCCGGAGCCCTCCACTTT. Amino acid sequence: CASSPFLLGSGALHF.

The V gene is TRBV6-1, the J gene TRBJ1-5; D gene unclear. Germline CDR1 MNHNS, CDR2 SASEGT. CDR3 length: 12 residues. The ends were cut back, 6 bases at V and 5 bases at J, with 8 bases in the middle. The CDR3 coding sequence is TGTGCCAGCAGCTACAGAGATCAGCCCCAGCATTTT. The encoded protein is CASSYRDQPQHF.

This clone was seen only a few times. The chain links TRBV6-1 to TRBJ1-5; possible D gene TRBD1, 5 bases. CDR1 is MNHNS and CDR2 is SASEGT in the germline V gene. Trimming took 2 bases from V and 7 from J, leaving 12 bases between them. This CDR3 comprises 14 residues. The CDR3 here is CASSEWSGRQPQHF. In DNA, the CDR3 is TGTGCCAGCAGTGAATGGTCAGGGAGGCAGCCCCAGCATTTT.

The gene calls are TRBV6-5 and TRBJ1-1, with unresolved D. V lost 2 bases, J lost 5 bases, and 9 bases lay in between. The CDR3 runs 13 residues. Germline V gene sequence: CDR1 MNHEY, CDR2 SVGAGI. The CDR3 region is CASSYLGDTEAFF. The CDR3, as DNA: TGTGCCAGCAGTTACCTCGGAGATACTGAAGCTTTCTTT.

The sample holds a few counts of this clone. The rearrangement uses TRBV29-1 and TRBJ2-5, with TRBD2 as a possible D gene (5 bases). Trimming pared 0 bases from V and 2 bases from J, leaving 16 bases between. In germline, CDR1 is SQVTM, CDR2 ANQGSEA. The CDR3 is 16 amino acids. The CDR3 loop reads CSVEDQRAGEQETQYF. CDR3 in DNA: TGCAGCGTTGAAGATCAGAGGGCAGGAGAACAAGAGACCCAGTACTTC.

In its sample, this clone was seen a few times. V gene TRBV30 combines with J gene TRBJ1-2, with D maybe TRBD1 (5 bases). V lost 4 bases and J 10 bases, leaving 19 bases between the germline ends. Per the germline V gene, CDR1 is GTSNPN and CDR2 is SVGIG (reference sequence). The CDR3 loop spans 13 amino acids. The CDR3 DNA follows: TGTGCCTGGACCTTGGGGCCCACGGATGCCTACACCTTC. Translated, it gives CAWTLGPTDAYTF.

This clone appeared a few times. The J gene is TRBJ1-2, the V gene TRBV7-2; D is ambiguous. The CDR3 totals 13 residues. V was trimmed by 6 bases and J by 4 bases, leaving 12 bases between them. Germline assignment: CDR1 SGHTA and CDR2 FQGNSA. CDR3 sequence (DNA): TGTGCCAGCAGACTTAATCCGGGCTATGGCTACACCTTC. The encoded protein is CASRLNPGYGYTF.

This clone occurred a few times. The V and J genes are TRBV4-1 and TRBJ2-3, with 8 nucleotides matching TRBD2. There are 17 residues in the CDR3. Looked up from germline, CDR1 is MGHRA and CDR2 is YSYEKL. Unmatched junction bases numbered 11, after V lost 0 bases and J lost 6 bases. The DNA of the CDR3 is TGCGCCAGCAGCCAAGAGGGAGGGAGGTCTAGCGGGGATACGCAGTATTTT. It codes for CASSQEGGRSSGDTQYF.

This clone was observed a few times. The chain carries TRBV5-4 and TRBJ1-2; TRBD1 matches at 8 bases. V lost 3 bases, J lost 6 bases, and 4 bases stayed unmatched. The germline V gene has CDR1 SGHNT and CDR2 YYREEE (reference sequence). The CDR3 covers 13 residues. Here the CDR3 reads CASSWTGTDGYTF. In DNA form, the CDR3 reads TGTGCCAGCAGCTGGACAGGGACGGATGGCTACACCTTC.

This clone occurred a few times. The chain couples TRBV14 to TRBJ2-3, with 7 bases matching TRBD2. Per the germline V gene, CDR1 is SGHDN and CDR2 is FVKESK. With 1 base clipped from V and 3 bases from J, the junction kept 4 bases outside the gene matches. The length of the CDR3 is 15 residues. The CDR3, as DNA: TGTGCCAGCAGCCAAGTCCTAGCGGATACAGATACGCAGTATTTT. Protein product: CASSQVLADTDTQYF. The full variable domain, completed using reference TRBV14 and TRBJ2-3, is EAGVTQFPSHSVIEKGQTVTLRCDPISGHDNLYWYRRVMGKEIKFLLHFVKESKQDESGMPNNRFLAERTGGTYSTLKVQPAELEDSGVYFCASSQVLADTDTQYFGPGTRLTVL.

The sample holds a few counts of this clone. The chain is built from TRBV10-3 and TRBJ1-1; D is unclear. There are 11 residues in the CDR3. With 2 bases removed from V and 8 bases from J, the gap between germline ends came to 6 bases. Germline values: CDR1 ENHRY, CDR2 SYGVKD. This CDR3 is CAISEGEEAFF. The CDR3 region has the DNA TGTGCCATCAGTGAGGGGGAAGAAGCTTTCTTT.

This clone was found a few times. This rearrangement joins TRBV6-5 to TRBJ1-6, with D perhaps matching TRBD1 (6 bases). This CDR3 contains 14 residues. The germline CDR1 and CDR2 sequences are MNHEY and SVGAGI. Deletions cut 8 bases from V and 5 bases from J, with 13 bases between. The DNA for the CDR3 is TGTGCCAGCTCTCGGGGGCCTCATAATTCACCCCTCCACTTT. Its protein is CASSRGPHNSPLHF.

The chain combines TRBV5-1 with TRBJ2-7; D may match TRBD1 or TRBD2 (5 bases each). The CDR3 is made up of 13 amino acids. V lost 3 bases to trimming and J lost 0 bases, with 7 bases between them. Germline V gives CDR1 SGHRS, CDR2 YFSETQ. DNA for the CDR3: TGCGCCAGCAGCTCCGGGACCTCCTACGAGCAGTACTTC. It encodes CASSSGTSYEQYF.

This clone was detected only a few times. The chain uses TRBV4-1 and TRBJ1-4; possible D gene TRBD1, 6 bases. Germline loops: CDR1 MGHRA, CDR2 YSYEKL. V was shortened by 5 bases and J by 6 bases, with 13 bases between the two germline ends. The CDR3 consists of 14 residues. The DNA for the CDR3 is TGCGCCAGCAGCGTGGGACATGAGGATGAAAAACTGTTTTTT. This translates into CASSVGHEDEKLFF.

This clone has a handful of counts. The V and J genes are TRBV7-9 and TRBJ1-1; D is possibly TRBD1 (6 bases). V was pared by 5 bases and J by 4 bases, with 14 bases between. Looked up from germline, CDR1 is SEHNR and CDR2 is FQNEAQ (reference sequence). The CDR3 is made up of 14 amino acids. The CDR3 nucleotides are TGTGCCAGCAGCCCCACAGGGTTGCGCACTGAAGCTTTCTTT. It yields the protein CASSPTGLRTEAFF.

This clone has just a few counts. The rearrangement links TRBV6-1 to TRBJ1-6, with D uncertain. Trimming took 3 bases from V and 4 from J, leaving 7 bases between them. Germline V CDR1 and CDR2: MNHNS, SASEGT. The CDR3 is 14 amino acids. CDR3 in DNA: TGTGCCAGCAGTGACAAGGTTTATAATTCACCCCTCCACTTT. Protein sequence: CASSDKVYNSPLHF.

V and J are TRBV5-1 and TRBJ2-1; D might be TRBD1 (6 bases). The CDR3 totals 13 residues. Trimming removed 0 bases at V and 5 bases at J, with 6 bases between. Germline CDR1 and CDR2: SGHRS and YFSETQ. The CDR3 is CASSLDRDNEQFF. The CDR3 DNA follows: TGCGCCAGCAGCTTGGACAGGGACAATGAGCAGTTCTTC.

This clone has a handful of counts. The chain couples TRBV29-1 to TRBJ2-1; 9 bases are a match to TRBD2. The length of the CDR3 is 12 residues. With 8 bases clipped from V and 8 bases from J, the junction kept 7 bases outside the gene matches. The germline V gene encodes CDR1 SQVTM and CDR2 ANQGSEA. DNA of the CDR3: TGCAGCACCCGGACTAGCGACGATGAGCAGTTCTTC. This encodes CSTRTSDDEQFF.

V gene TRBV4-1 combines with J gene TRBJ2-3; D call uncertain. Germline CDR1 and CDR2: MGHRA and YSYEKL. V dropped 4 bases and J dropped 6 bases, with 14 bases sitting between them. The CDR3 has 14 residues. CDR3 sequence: CASSLSPAPDTQYF. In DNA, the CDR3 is TGCGCCAGCAGCCTAAGCCCTGCTCCGGATACGCAGTATTTT.

The CDR3 DNA is TGTGCCAGCAGCGTAGGGACCAATCAGCCCCAGCATTTT. Translated: CASSVGTNQPQHF. The chain couples TRBV9 to TRBJ1-5; D call uncertain. From germline, CDR1 is SGDLS and CDR2 YYNGEE. V lost 0 bases and J lost 3, with 4 bases in between. There are 13 residues in the CDR3.

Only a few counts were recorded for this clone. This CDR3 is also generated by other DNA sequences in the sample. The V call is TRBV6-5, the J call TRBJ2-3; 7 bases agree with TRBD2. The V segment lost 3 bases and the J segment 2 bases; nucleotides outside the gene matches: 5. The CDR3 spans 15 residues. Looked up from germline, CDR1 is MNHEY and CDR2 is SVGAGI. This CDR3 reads CASSYGGVNTDTQYF. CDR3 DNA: TGTGCCAGCAGTTATGGGGGGGTGAACACAGATACGCAGTATTTT.

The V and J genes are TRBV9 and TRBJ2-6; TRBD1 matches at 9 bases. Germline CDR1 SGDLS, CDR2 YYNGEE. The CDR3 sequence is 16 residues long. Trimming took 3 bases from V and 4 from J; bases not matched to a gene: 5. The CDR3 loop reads CASSAGTGTGANVLTF. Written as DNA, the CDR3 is TGTGCCAGCAGCGCCGGGACAGGGACCGGGGCCAACGTCCTGACTTTC.

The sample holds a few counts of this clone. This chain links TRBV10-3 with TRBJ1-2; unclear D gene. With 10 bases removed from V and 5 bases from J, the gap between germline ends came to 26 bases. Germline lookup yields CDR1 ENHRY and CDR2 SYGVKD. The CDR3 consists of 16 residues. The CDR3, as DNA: TGTGCCACTCTGACACCCTCGACGACGTTTGAGTATGGCTACACCTTC. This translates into CATLTPSTTFEYGYTF.

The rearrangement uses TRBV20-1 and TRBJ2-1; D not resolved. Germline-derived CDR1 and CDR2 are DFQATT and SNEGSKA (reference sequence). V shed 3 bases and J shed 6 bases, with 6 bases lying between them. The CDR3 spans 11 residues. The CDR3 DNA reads TGCAGTGCTAGCAGGAGCAATGAGCAGTTCTTC. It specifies CSASRSNEQFF.